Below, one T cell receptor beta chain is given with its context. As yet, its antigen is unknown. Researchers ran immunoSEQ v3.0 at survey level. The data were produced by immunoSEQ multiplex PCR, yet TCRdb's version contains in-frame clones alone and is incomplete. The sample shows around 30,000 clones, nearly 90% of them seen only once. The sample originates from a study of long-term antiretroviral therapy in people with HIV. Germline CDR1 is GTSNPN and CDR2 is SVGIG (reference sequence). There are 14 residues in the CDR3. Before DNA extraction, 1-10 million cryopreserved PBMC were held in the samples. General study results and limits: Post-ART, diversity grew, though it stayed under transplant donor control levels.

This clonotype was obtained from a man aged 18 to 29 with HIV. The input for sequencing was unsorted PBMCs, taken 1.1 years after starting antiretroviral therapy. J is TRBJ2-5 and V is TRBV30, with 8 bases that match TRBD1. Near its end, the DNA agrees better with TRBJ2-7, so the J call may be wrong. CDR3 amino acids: CAWRTGGYPYEQYF. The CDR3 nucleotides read TGTGCCTGGCGTACAGGGGGTTACCCCTACGAGCAGTACTTC.